This TCR beta chain was captured by sequencing in a study of monozygotic twins with inflammatory bowel disease. TCRdb reprocessed the 5' RACE reads and keeps a single row for each CDR3 protein, giving no DNA. The listing contains about 160,000 distinct CDR3 sequences. Looked up from germline, CDR1 is SGHRS and CDR2 is YFSETQ. This CDR3 comprises 17 residues. Sequencing used blood. The chain recombines TRBV5-1 with TRBJ2-2. This sequence was found in a human donor with ulcerative colitis or Crohn's disease, or a healthy co-twin of an affected twin (not recorded which). The CDR3 region is CASSSLSLTKGTGELFF.